The following is a T cell receptor (beta chain) sequence with its context. Antigen specificity is unknown. Vbeta (60) and Jbeta (13) primers were used in the PCR. The protocol was immunoSEQ multiplex PCR, while the TCRdb copy is restricted to in-frame clones and leaves out a portion. Seen here are 130,000 or so clones, around 72% observed once, and the top ten hold roughly 9%. These data belong to a study of cytomegalovirus exposure and HLA in healthy donors. At the level of the study: Earlier, 110 million or so unique TCR beta sequences were recovered from roughly 200 million T cells by an analysis.

The ends lost 4 bases at V and 6 bases at J; junction bases unmatched: 4. CDR1 and CDR2 from the germline V gene are SGHRS and YFSETQ. The CDR3 extends over 14 amino acids. Overall study results and limits: Certain sequence variants were highly shared and formed a cluster, and this cluster was likely a sequencing artifact. In a later analysis, the majority of CMV-associated beta chains seemingly showed HLA restriction.

The chain joins TRBV5-1 to TRBJ1-6; 7 bases are a match to TRBD1. The sequence derives from a woman aged 45-60 years in good health and CMV-seropositive. Specimen: PBMCs. The CDR3 loop is CASSIGQANSPLHF. As DNA, the CDR3 is TGCGCCAGCAGCATCGGACAGGCTAATTCACCCCTCCACTTT.